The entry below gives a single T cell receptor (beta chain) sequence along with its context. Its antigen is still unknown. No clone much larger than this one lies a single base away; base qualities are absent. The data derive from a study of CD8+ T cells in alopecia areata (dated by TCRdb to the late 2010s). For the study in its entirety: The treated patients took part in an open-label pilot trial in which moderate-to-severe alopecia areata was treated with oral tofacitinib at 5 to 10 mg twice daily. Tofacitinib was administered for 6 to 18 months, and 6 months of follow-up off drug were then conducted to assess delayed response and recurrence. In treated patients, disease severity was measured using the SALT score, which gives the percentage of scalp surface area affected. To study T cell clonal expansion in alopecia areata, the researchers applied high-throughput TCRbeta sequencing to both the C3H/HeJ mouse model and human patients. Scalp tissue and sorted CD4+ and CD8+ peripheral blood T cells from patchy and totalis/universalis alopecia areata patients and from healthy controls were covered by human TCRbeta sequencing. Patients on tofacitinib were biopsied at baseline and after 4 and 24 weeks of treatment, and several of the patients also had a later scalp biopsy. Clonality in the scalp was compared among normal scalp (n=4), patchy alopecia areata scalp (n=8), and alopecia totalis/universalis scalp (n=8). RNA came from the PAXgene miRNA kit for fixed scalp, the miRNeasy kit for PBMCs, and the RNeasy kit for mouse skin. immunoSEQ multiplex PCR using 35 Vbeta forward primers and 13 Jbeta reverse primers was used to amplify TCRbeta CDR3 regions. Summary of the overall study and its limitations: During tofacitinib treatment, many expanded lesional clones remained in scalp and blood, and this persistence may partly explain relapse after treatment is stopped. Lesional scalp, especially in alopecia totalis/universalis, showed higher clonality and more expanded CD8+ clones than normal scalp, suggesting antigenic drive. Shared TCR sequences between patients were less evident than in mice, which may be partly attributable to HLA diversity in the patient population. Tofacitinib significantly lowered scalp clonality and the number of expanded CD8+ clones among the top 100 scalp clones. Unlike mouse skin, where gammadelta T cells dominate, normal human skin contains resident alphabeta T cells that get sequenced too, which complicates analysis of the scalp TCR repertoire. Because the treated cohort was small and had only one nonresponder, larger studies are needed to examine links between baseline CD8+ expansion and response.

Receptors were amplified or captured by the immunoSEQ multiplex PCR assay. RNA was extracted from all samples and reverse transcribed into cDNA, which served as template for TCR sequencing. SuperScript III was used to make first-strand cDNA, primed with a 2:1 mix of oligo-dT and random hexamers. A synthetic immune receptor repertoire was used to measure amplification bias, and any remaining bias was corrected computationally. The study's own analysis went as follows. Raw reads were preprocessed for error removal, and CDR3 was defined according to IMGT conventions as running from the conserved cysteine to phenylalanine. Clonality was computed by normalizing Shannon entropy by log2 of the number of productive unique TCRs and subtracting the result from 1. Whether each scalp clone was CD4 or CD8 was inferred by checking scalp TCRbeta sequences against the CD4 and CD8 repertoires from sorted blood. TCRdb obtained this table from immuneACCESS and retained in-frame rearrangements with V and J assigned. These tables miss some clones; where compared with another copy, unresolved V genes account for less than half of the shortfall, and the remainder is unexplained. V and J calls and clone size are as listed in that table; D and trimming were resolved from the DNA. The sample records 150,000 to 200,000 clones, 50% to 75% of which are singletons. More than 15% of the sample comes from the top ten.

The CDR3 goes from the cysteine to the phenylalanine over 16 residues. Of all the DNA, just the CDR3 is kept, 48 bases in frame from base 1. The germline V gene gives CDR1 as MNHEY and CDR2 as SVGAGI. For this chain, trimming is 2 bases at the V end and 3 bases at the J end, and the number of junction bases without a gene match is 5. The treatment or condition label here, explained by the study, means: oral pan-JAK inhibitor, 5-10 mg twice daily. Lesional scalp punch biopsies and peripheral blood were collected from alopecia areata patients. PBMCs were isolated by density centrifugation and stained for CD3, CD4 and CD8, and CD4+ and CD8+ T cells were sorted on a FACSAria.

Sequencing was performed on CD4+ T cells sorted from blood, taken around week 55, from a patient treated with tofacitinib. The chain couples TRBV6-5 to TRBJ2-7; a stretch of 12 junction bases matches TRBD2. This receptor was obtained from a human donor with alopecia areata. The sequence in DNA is TGTGCCAGCAGTTACGGGCTAGCGGGGGGGGGCTACGAGCAGTACTTC. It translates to CASSYGLAGGGYEQYF.